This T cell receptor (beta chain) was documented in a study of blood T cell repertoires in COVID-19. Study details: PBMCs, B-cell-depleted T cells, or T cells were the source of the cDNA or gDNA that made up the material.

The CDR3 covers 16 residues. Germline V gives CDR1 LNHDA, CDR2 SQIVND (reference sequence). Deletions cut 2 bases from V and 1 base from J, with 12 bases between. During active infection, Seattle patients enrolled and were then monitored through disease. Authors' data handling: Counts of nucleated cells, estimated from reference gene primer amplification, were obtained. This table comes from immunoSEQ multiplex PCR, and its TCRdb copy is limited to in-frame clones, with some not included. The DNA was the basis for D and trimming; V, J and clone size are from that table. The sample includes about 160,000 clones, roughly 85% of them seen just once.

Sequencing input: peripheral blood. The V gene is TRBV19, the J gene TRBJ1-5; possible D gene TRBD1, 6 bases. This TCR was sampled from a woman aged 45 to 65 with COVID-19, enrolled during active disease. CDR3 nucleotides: TGTGCCAGTAGTATAACAGGGTTGGGGAGCAATCAGCCCCAGCATTTT. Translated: CASSITGLGSNQPQHF.